The sequence of this TCR beta chain was determined in a study of CXCR4 blockade with PD-1 therapy in pancreatic cancer. Sequencing used immunoSEQ multiplex PCR; TCRdb keeps in-frame clones, though not all of them. The sample shows about 8,100 clones, around three fifths of them seen only once. This clone has more than one count but fewer than ten. What it binds is unknown. This CDR3 has 13 amino acids. Germline V gene data show CDR1 as GTSNPN and CDR2 as SVGIG (reference sequence). The ends were cut back, 1 base at V and 7 bases at J, with 11 bases in the middle. Overall study findings and caveats: More frequent amino acid clones had more nucleotide rearrangements, suggesting convergent selection. Intratumoral clonality (mean approximately 0.15) exceeded healthy blood (roughly 0.05) but did not track survival.

Material: tumor tissue. V usage is TRBV30 and J usage is TRBJ1-5; tentatively, D is TRBD1 (5 bases). The TCR was taken from a human donor with pancreatic ductal adenocarcinoma. The CDR3 DNA reads as TGTGCCTGGAGTGGGGGCACGGGGCAGCCCCAGCATTTT. Translating it yields CAWSGGTGQPQHF.